These 5 T cell receptor beta chains share one sample of origin, sequenced in a study of response to subunit inactivated influenza vaccine. TCRdb analysed the RT-PCR reads with MiXCR anew, one entry per CDR3 protein. Seen here are about 530,000 distinct CDR3 sequences, approximately 12% observed once, and the top ten hold roughly 10%. The starting material was PBMCs from blood, obtained on the day of vaccination. The receptors were gathered from a man aged 45-65 years who received an inactivated influenza vaccine.

The gene calls are TRBV28 and TRBJ2-3, with unresolved D. The CDR3 length is 12 residues. The ends were cut back, 2 bases at V and 6 bases at J, with 6 bases in the middle. In germline, CDR1 is MDHEN, CDR2 SYDVKM. CDR3 sequence (DNA): TGTGCCAGCAGTTTAGGGTGGGATACGCAGTATTTT. This translates into CASSLGWDTQYF.

The chain couples TRBV20-1 to TRBJ2-7; D not certain. The germline CDR1 and CDR2 sequences are DFQATT and SNEGSKA (reference sequence). V gave up 8 bases and J gave up 0 bases, with 11 bases separating them. This CDR3 region has 12 residues. The CDR3, as DNA: TGCAGTTCCCACGGGCGCTCCTACGAGCAGTACTTC. Translation: CSSHGRSYEQYF.

This clonotype was counted many times. The chain joins TRBV7-8 to TRBJ2-1; TRBD2 matches 7 bases. Losses at the gene ends were 0 bases for V and 3 bases for J; bases not matched to a gene: 11. Germline V gene data show CDR1 as SGHVS and CDR2 as FQNEAQ. The CDR3 contains 18 residues. The CDR3 DNA sequence: TGTGCCAGCAGCTTAGCGAGGGCTAGCCGGGAGGTCTACAATGAGCAGTTCTTC. Amino acid sequence: CASSLARASREVYNEQFF.

DNA of the CDR3: TGTGCCAGTAGTATCTTGGGCAAAAGCACAGATACGCAGTATTTT. Amino acid sequence: CASSILGKSTDTQYF. The chain has TRBV19 and TRBJ2-3; D is undetermined. V was shortened by 3 bases and J by 0 bases, with 10 bases between the two germline ends. The CDR3 sequence is 15 residues long. The germline V gene encodes CDR1 LNHDA and CDR2 SQIVND (reference sequence).

The rearrangement links TRBV10-3 to TRBJ2-3; TRBD1 matches at 9 bases. Per the germline V gene, CDR1 is ENHRY and CDR2 is SYGVKD. With 0 bases clipped from V and 4 bases from J, the junction kept 2 bases outside the gene matches. The CDR3 covers 15 residues. As DNA, the CDR3 is TGTGCCATCAGTGAGTCACAGGGGGCCGCAGATACGCAGTATTTT. Protein sequence: CAISESQGAADTQYF.